The 11 T cell receptor beta chains in this list originate from one sample, sequenced in a study of blood T cell repertoires in COVID-19. The table came from immunoSEQ multiplex PCR; TCRdb's copy has only in-frame clones and leaves some out. The sample has some 110,000 clones, 80% to 85% seen once; the top ten hold 30% to 45%. The sequencing sample was made of peripheral blood. The receptors here all came from an elderly man with acute or convalescent COVID-19.

This sequence joins TRBV18 and TRBJ2-1; 8 bases agree with TRBD2. The CDR3 has 20 residues. V lost 1 base, J lost 7 bases, and 21 bases stayed unmatched. Germline assignment: CDR1 KGHSH and CDR2 LQKENI. The CDR3 region is CASSPLSGVAGLGSPNEQFF. DNA of the CDR3: TGTGCCAGCTCACCACTATCGGGAGTAGCGGGGCTTGGGAGCCCAAATGAGCAGTTCTTC.

In this sample, this clone turned up once. This chain joins TRBV19 and TRBJ1-2; TRBD1 aligns across 8 bases. Germline loops: CDR1 LNHDA, CDR2 SQIVND (reference sequence). The CDR3 extends over 14 amino acids. The V and J ends lost 5 bases and 3 bases, in that order; junction bases with no gene match: 5. The CDR3, as DNA: TGTGCCAGTAGTTCGACAGGGGCTGACTATGGCTACACCTTC. Residues: CASSSTGADYGYTF. Full variable domain (remainder filled in from reference TRBV19 and TRBJ1-2): DGGITQSPKYLFRKEGQNVTLSCEQNLNHDAMYWYRQDPGQGLRLIYYSQIVNDFQKGDIAEGYSVSREKKESFPLTVTSAQKNPTAFYLCASSSTGADYGYTFGSGTRLTVV.

The chain links TRBV11-3 to TRBJ2-7; D uncertain. CDR3 length: 13 residues. V was shortened by 2 bases and J by 9 bases, with 14 bases between the two germline ends. Germline V gene lookup returns CDR1 SGHNT and CDR2 YENEEA. As DNA, the CDR3 is TGTGCCAGCAGCTTAACTCGGATAACTACGCAGTACTTC. Amino acid sequence: CASSLTRITTQYF.

This sequence joins TRBV5-1 and TRBJ2-1; TRBD2 matches 12 bases. With 0 bases clipped from V and 8 bases from J, the junction kept 9 bases outside the gene matches. Per germline, CDR1 SGHRS and CDR2 YFSETQ. The CDR3 extends over 17 amino acids. The DNA for the CDR3 is TGCGCCAGCAGCTTGGGGGTCCTAGCGGGAGGGAACCATGAGCAGTTCTTC. Its protein is CASSLGVLAGGNHEQFF.

The chain is built from TRBV7-8 and TRBJ2-7; 10 bases fit TRBD2. This CDR3 is 14 amino acids long. V trimming: 5 bases; J trimming: 3 bases; junction bases outside the gene matches: 4. Germline assignment: CDR1 SGHVS and CDR2 FQNEAQ. In nucleotides, the CDR3 is TGTGCCAGCAGCCTTACTAGCGGGAACTACGAGCAGTACTTC. Translated, it gives CASSLTSGNYEQYF. Variable domain in full (rest from reference TRBV7-8 and TRBJ2-7): GAGVSQSPRYKVAKRGQDVALRCDPISGHVSLFWYQQALGQGPEFLTYFQNEAQLDKSGLPSDRFFAERPEGSVSTLKIQRTQQEDSAVYLCASSLTSGNYEQYFGPGTRLTVT.

The chain has TRBV7-3 and TRBJ2-1; D ambiguous. V dropped 1 base and J dropped 4 bases, with 5 bases sitting between them. The V gene's germline CDR1 is SGHTA and CDR2 FQGTGA. The CDR3 covers 13 residues. CDR3 bases: TGTGCCAGCAGCTTAAAACTGTACAATGAGCAGTTCTTC. As protein: CASSLKLYNEQFF.

The CDR3 reads CAIRSPGASQETQYF. In DNA form, the CDR3 reads TGTGCCATCAGATCCCCAGGGGCCAGCCAGGAGACCCAGTACTTC. The rearrangement uses TRBV28 and TRBJ2-5; TRBD1 might be the D (6 bases). V was pared by 10 bases and J by 5 bases, with 23 bases between. The germline V gene encodes CDR1 MDHEN and CDR2 SYDVKM. The CDR3 extends over 15 amino acids.

The chain carries TRBV24-1 and TRBJ2-1, with TRBD2 matching 8 bases. The CDR3 is 14 amino acids. V lost 7 bases and J lost 5; bases outside the gene matches: 6. Germline values: CDR1 KGHDR, CDR2 SFDVKD. This CDR3 is CATSYSGTNNEQFF. CDR3 in DNA: TGTGCCACCAGCTATAGCGGGACTAACAATGAGCAGTTCTTC.

The chain links TRBV6-8 to TRBJ1-3; TRBD1 aligns across 7 bases. Losses at the gene ends were 6 bases for V and 0 bases for J; bases not matched to a gene: 2. The germline gives CDR1 MNHGY, CDR2 SAAAGT. The CDR3 consists of 14 residues. The DNA of the CDR3 is TGTGCCAGCAGGACAGGGTTCTCTGGAAACACCATATATTTT. This translates into CASRTGFSGNTIYF.

The CDR3 nucleotides are TGTGCCAGCAGCGGATGGACAGGGAGCTCCTACAATGAGCAGTTCTTC. This translates into CASSGWTGSSYNEQFF. The V gene is TRBV5-4, the J gene TRBJ2-1, with 8 bases lining up with TRBD1. V lost 4 bases to trimming and J lost 0 bases; unmatched junction nucleotides: 6. This CDR3 is built from 16 residues. Germline CDR1 is SGHNT and CDR2 is YYREEE (reference sequence).

The table lists this clone with a count of one. The rearrangement joins TRBV7-9 to TRBJ2-3, with TRBD2 identical over 11 bases. The CDR3 contains 16 residues. V lost 5 bases, J lost 5 bases, and 9 bases stayed unmatched. Per the germline V gene, CDR1 is SEHNR and CDR2 is FQNEAQ (reference sequence). CDR3: CASSTLRGLAGDTQYF. DNA of the CDR3: TGTGCCAGCAGCACTCTTAGAGGACTAGCGGGAGATACGCAGTATTTT.